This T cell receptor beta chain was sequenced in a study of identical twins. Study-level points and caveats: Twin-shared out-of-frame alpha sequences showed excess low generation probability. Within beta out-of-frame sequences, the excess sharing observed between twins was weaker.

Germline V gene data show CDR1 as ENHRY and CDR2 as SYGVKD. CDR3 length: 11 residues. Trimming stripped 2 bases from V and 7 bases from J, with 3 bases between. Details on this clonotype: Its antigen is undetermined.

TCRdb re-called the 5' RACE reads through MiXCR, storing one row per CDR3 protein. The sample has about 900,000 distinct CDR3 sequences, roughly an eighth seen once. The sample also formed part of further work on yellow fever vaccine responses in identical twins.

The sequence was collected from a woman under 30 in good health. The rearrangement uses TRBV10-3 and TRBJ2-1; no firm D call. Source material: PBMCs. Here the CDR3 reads CAISEVNEQFF. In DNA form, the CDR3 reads TGTGCCATCAGTGAGGTTAATGAGCAGTTCTTC.